One sample yielded the 7 T cell receptor beta chains listed below, sequenced in a study of OX40 agonist ivuxolimab in advanced cancers. Clones were read by immunoSEQ multiplex PCR, and TCRdb kept only the in-frame ones, dropping some. Here the sample spans around 84,000 clones, 65% to 85% being singletons. Sequencing was performed on CD4+ or CD8+ T cells sorted from blood, taken in a trial of the OX40 agonist ivuxolimab. The receptor source for this set is an adult with an advanced solid tumor such as melanoma, head and neck, liver or kidney cancer.

The chain carries TRBV18 and TRBJ1-2, with D possibly being TRBD1 (6 bases). Germline V gene lookup returns CDR1 KGHSH and CDR2 LQKENI. With 6 bases removed from V and 8 bases from J, the gap between germline ends came to 13 bases. The CDR3 covers 12 residues. This CDR3 is CASSRGERGYTF. For the CDR3, the DNA is TGTGCCAGCTCCAGGGGAGAAAGGGGCTACACCTTC. Combining the CDR3 with reference TRBV18 and TRBJ1-2 gives the whole variable domain NAGVMQNPRHLVRRRGQEARLRCSPMKGHSHVYWYRQLPEEGLKFMVYLQKENIIDESGMPKERFSAEFPKEGPSILRIQQVVRGDSAAYFCASSRGERGYTFGSGTRLTVV.

The V call is TRBV6-1, the J call TRBJ1-6, with 9 bases identical to TRBD1. Unmatched junction bases numbered 10, after V lost 1 base and J lost 9 bases. The CDR3 runs 17 residues. CDR1 is MNHNS and CDR2 is SASEGT in the germline V gene. Written as DNA, the CDR3 is TGTGCCAGCAGTGAAGACCTCGGGACAGGGTACCTTTCACCCCTCCACTTT. Translation gives CASSEDLGTGYLSPLHF.

The V call is TRBV6-1, the J call TRBJ1-6, with D uncertain. CDR1 and CDR2 from the germline V gene are MNHNS and SASEGT. This CDR3 contains 15 residues. V was shortened by 6 bases and J by 7 bases, with 16 bases between the two germline ends. Written as DNA, the CDR3 is TGTGCCAGCAGCGAACGACAATTTCTAAATTCACCCCTCCACTTT. The encoded protein is CASSERQFLNSPLHF.

The chain carries TRBV5-1 and TRBJ1-4; tentative D call: TRBD1 (6 bases). Germline CDR1 SGHRS, CDR2 YFSETQ. This CDR3 is built from 18 residues. V dropped 5 bases and J dropped 0 bases, with 20 bases sitting between them. The chain's CDR3 is CASRPAGTLVATNEKLFF. In nucleotides, the CDR3 is TGCGCCAGCAGACCCGCCGGGACACTAGTTGCAACTAATGAAAAACTGTTTTTT.

V and J are TRBV6-5 and TRBJ2-7; D ambiguous. CDR3 length: 15 residues. The V and J ends lost 6 bases and 0 bases respectively, with 15 bases between them. Germline-derived CDR1 and CDR2 are MNHEY and SVGAGI. CDR3 sequence (DNA): TGTGCCAGCAGCTACCAGGCATCCGCCTCCTACGAGCAGTACTTC. Amino acid sequence: CASSYQASASYEQYF.

Here the CDR3 reads CASSLRGQGPDTEAFF. As DNA, the CDR3 is TGTGCCAGCAGCTTAAGGGGCCAGGGACCGGACACTGAAGCTTTCTTT. The chain carries TRBV7-9 and TRBJ1-1; D perhaps matches TRBD1 (5 bases). Per the germline V gene, CDR1 is SEHNR and CDR2 is FQNEAQ (reference sequence). This CDR3 spans 16 amino acids. Trimming took off 2 bases at V and 3 bases at J, with 16 bases between the two ends.

V usage is TRBV7-3 and J usage is TRBJ2-1; TRBD2 matches at 8 bases. The junction had 8 bases not matched to a gene; V was cut back by 3 bases and J by 4 bases. Germline-derived CDR1 and CDR2 are SGHTA and FQGTGA. This CDR3 spans 16 amino acids. CDR3 bases: TGTGCCAGCAGCTTTGGCCCTAGCGGGTTATACAATGAGCAGTTCTTC. Protein: CASSFGPSGLYNEQFF.